This T cell receptor (beta chain) was sequenced for a study of glioma-infiltrating T cells after dendritic cell vaccination. Study-wide context: Patients received three intradermal dendritic cell vaccine injections at biweekly intervals.

The CDR3 is 15 amino acids. With 3 bases removed from V and 1 base from J, the gap between germline ends came to 10 bases. The germline gives CDR1 SGHTA, CDR2 FQGNSA. Primers: 60 V beta forward and 13 J beta reverse. Only in-frame clones appear in the TCRdb table, and some are missing; sequencing was by immunoSEQ multiplex PCR. The sample lists about 67,000 clones, around 81% occurring once. The V call is TRBV7-2, the J call TRBJ1-3, with a possible D match to TRBD1 (5 bases). The starting material was blood, obtained before dendritic cell vaccination. The TCR sequence derives from a human donor with glioblastoma. The CDR3 DNA reads TGTGCCAGCAGCTTTAGGACAAATTCTGGAAACACCATATATTTT. Protein: CASSFRTNSGNTIYF. The full variable domain, with the rest looked up from reference TRBV7-2 and TRBJ1-3, is GAGVSQSPSNKVTEKGKDVELRCDPISGHTALYWYRQSLGQGLEFLIYFQGNSAPDKSGLPSDRFSAERTGGSVSTLTIQRTQQEDSAVYLCASSFRTNSGNTIYFGEGSWLTVV.